The 22 T cell receptor beta chains below all came from one sample that was sequenced in a study of blood T cell repertoires in COVID-19. Libraries were prepared by immunoSEQ multiplex PCR; TCRdb keeps only in-frame clonotypes and omits some of them. This table holds roughly 160,000 clones, approximately 84% found once. Sample: peripheral blood. The receptor source for this set is a woman aged 80 or over with COVID-19, enrolled during active disease.

The rearrangement joins TRBV28 to TRBJ2-7; no firm D call. This CDR3 contains 14 residues. Between the trimmed V and J ends, which lost 5 bases and 3 bases, there was a span of 14 bases. The germline gives CDR1 MDHEN, CDR2 SYDVKM. For the CDR3, the DNA is TGTGCCAGCAGTCCCCCCGTGACTGACTACGAGCAGTACTTC. Protein: CASSPPVTDYEQYF.

This chain uses TRBV18 with TRBJ1-6; 7 nucleotides align to TRBD1. Germline trimming cut 3 bases from V and 6 bases from J; bases unmatched to any gene: 2. The CDR3 has 14 residues. Germline V lookup: CDR1 KGHSH, CDR2 LQKENI. CDR3 amino acids: CASSPGQPNSPLHF. DNA for the CDR3: TGTGCCAGCTCACCGGGACAGCCTAATTCACCCCTCCACTTT. The variable domain in full, completed from reference TRBV18 and TRBJ1-6, reads NAGVMQNPRHLVRRRGQEARLRCSPMKGHSHVYWYRQLPEEGLKFMVYLQKENIIDESGMPKERFSAEFPKEGPSILRIQQVVRGDSAAYFCASSPGQPNSPLHFGNGTRLTVT.

The gene calls are TRBV6-2 or TRBV6-3 and TRBJ2-7; tentatively, D is TRBD2 (5 bases). V dropped 5 bases and J dropped 6 bases, with 23 bases sitting between them. This CDR3 spans 16 amino acids. The V gene's germline CDR1 is MNHEY and CDR2 SVGEGT. DNA of the CDR3: TGTGCCAGCAGTCCGCGGACTCCTCACCCAACTCTCGAGCAGTACTTC. This codes for CASSPRTPHPTLEQYF.

This rearrangement joins TRBV7-3 to TRBJ2-7; possibly TRBD2 for D (5 bases). CDR3 length equals 14 residues. In germline, CDR1 is SGHTA, CDR2 FQGTGA. The ends were cut back, 1 base at V and 2 bases at J, with 9 bases in the middle. This chain's CDR3 is CASSLSGPTYEQYF. Written as DNA, the CDR3 is TGTGCCAGCAGCTTAAGCGGGCCAACCTACGAGCAGTACTTC.

The table lists this clone with a few counts. The V gene is TRBV9, the J gene TRBJ2-1; 10 bases agree with TRBD2. The CDR3 has 17 residues. The V gene's germline CDR1 is SGDLS and CDR2 YYNGEE. The V and J ends lost 2 bases and 5 bases, in that order; junction bases with no gene match: 10. CDR3 sequence reads: CASSVELAGVGHNEQFF. For the CDR3, the DNA is TGTGCCAGCAGCGTCGAGCTAGCGGGGGTAGGACACAATGAGCAGTTCTTC.

V is TRBV7-9 and J is TRBJ1-5; the match to TRBD1 covers 9 bases. This CDR3 has 15 amino acids. Looked up from germline, CDR1 is SEHNR and CDR2 is FQNEAQ (reference sequence). V shed 1 base and J 4 bases; nucleotides not matched to a gene: 2. The chain's CDR3 is CASSLVGTGNQPQHF. CDR3 DNA sequence: TGTGCCAGCAGCTTAGTTGGGACAGGGAATCAGCCCCAGCATTTT. Looking up the rest from reference TRBV7-9 and TRBJ1-5 gives the full variable domain: DTGVSQNPRHKITKRGQNVTFRCDPISEHNRLYWYRQTLGQGPEFLTYFQNEAQLEKSRLLSDRFSAERPKGSFSTLEIQRTEQGDSAMYLCASSLVGTGNQPQHFGDGTRLSIL.

The chain couples TRBV5-1 to TRBJ2-1; 7 bases are a match to TRBD1. The trim removed 4 bases at V and 3 bases at J, leaving 4 bases unmatched. The CDR3 is 14 amino acids. Germline CDR1 reads SGHRS; CDR2 reads YFSETQ. The CDR3 is CASSTGALYNEQFF. The DNA of the CDR3 is TGCGCCAGCAGCACAGGGGCCCTCTACAATGAGCAGTTCTTC.

V gene TRBV21-1 combines with J gene TRBJ2-3; whether TRBD2, the table's D call, matches the DNA was not checked. TRBV21-1 is reported as a pseudogene. This CDR3 comprises 13 residues. Here the CDR3 DNA reads TGTGCCAGCAGCGAGGAACCCCCCCCGACGCAGTATTTT. It encodes CASSEEPPPTQYF.

V gene TRBV18 combines with J gene TRBJ2-7; TRBD2 matches at 8 bases. The CDR3 consists of 14 residues. The junction had 3 bases not matched to a gene; V was cut back by 2 bases and J by 3 bases. CDR1 is KGHSH, CDR2 LQKENI, per germline. CDR3 loop: CASSPTAGDYEQYF. DNA for the CDR3: TGTGCCAGCTCACCAACAGCGGGAGACTACGAGCAGTACTTC. Filled out from reference TRBV18 and TRBJ2-7, the complete variable domain reads NAGVMQNPRHLVRRRGQEARLRCSPMKGHSHVYWYRQLPEEGLKFMVYLQKENIIDESGMPKERFSAEFPKEGPSILRIQQVVRGDSAAYFCASSPTAGDYEQYFGPGTRLTVT.

This clone was found a few times. The chain links TRBV30 to TRBJ1-3; no reliable D call. The CDR3 runs 12 residues. Trimming cost V 4 bases and J 3 bases, with 7 bases left between them. The germline gives CDR1 GTSNPN, CDR2 SVGIG (reference sequence). CDR3 nucleotide sequence: TGTGCCTGGAAGAGGGTTGGAAACACCATATATTTT. Translation gives CAWKRVGNTIYF.

This chain links TRBV2 with TRBJ1-2, with 8 bases identical to TRBD1. The V gene end was trimmed by 5 bases and the J gene end by 4 bases; junction bases not matched to a gene: 9. Germline V gene data show CDR1 as SNHLY and CDR2 as FYNNEI. CDR3 length: 15 residues. CDR3 residues: CASSLTGDPSYGYTF. The CDR3 nucleotides read TGTGCCAGCAGTTTGACAGGGGATCCCTCCTATGGCTACACCTTC.

Here the CDR3 DNA reads TGTGCCAGCAGGGGTGGGGGGGCGGATACGCAGTATTTT. It specifies CASRGGGADTQYF. The chain has TRBV6-5 and TRBJ2-3; possibly TRBD2 for D (7 bases). The CDR3 has 13 residues. Germline-derived CDR1 and CDR2 are MNHEY and SVGAGI. Trimming removed 6 bases from V and 6 bases from J, with 13 bases in between.

Only one count was recorded for this clone. CDR3 residues: CASSRRVAYEQYF. CDR3 bases: TGTGCCAGCAGTAGGAGGGTGGCCTACGAGCAGTACTTC. The J gene is TRBJ2-7, the V gene TRBV6-5, with D possibly matching TRBD2 (6 bases). There are 13 residues in the CDR3. Germline CDR1 is MNHEY and CDR2 is SVGAGI. V was trimmed by 5 bases and J by 2 bases, leaving 10 bases between them.

V usage is TRBV11-2 and J usage is TRBJ2-1; TRBD2 might be the D (5 bases). V shed 6 bases and J shed 5 bases, with 11 bases lying between them. From germline, CDR1 is SGHAT and CDR2 FQNNGV. The CDR3 spans 13 residues. The CDR3 bases are TGTGCCAGCAGTTCCGGACTCGACAATGAGCAGTTCTTC. Translation gives CASSSGLDNEQFF.

The V gene is TRBV18, the J gene TRBJ1-3; 7 bases line up with TRBD1. This CDR3 has 17 amino acids. Trimming cost V 4 bases and J 0 bases; bases outside gene matches: 9. Germline CDR1 KGHSH, CDR2 LQKENI. The CDR3: CASSLLGTAFSGNTIYF. The CDR3 DNA reads TGTGCCAGCTCACTACTCGGGACAGCCTTCTCTGGAAACACCATATATTTT.

The rearrangement joins TRBV27 to TRBJ1-4; the match to TRBD1 covers 9 bases. The germline V gene encodes CDR1 MNHEY and CDR2 SMNVEV (reference sequence). Trimming took 2 bases from V and 7 from J; bases not matched to a gene: 5. CDR3 length: 15 residues. CDR3 bases: TGTGCCAGCAGTTTAGTACAGGGGGCGGGTGAAAAACTGTTTTTT. It is translated as CASSLVQGAGEKLFF.

CDR3 residues: CASSKGDRNTEAFF. In DNA, the CDR3 is TGTGCCAGCAGCAAAGGGGACAGGAACACTGAAGCTTTCTTT. The chain joins TRBV21-1 to TRBJ1-1; the D call of TRBD1 is as the table states it, not checked on the DNA. TRBV21-1 is flagged as a pseudogene. This CDR3 comprises 14 residues.

Written as DNA, the CDR3 is TGTGCCAGCAGCTTAGCGGTAACTAGCGGTACAGATACGCAGTATTTT. Translated: CASSLAVTSGTDTQYF. The chain carries TRBV7-2 and TRBJ2-3; the match to TRBD2 covers 8 bases. J was trimmed by 3 bases and V by 0 bases; bases with no gene match: 5. Germline V gene sequence: CDR1 SGHTA, CDR2 FQGNSA. The CDR3 runs to 16 residues.

The V gene is TRBV11-2, the J gene TRBJ1-1; D gene uncertain. Trimming pared 2 bases from V and 3 bases from J, leaving 7 bases between. This CDR3 has 13 amino acids. Germline V gene lookup returns CDR1 SGHAT and CDR2 FQNNGV. The CDR3 reads CASSLYDYTEAFF. The CDR3 coding sequence is TGTGCCAGCAGCTTATACGACTACACTGAAGCTTTCTTT.

The chain couples TRBV7-2 to TRBJ2-5; 11 bases are a match to TRBD2. V lost 1 base and J lost 5; bases outside the gene matches: 6. The CDR3 has 16 amino acids. Germline values: CDR1 SGHTA, CDR2 FQGNSA. The CDR3 coding sequence is TGTGCCAGCAGCTTAGATCTAGCGGGGGGTTGGGAGACCCAGTACTTC. It encodes CASSLDLAGGWETQYF. The whole variable domain, remainder taken from reference TRBV7-2 and TRBJ2-5, is GAGVSQSPSNKVTEKGKDVELRCDPISGHTALYWYRQSLGQGLEFLIYFQGNSAPDKSGLPSDRFSAERTGGSVSTLTIQRTQQEDSAVYLCASSLDLAGGWETQYFGPGTRLLVL.

The chain uses TRBV5-1 and TRBJ2-5, with D perhaps TRBD2 (5 bases). The CDR3 extends over 13 amino acids. Germline CDR1 reads SGHRS; CDR2 reads YFSETQ. Trimming took 8 bases from V and 2 from J, leaving 13 bases between them. As DNA, the CDR3 is TGCGCCAGGGGAAAAGCGGAACAAGAGACCCAGTACTTC. This encodes CARGKAEQETQYF.

This clone was recorded once. The chain is built from TRBV29-1 and TRBJ1-1, with unresolved D. Trimming shortened V by 7 bases and J by 3 bases, and 18 bases separated the two germline ends. This CDR3 is 14 amino acids long. The germline CDR1 and CDR2 sequences are SQVTM and ANQGSEA. The CDR3 is CSANRLMVDTEAFF. CDR3 sequence (DNA): TGCAGCGCGAACCGTCTGATGGTAGACACTGAAGCTTTCTTT.